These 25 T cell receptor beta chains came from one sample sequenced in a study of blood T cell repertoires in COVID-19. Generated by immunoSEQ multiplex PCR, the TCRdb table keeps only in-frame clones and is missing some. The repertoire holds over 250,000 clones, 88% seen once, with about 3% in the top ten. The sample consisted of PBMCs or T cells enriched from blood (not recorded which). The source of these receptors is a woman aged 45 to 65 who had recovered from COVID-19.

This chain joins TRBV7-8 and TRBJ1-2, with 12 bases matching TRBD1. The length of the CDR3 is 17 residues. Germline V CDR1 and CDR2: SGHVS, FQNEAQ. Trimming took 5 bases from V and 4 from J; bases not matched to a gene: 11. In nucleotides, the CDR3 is TGTGCCAGCAGCAACCGGGACAGGGGGCCAGGCACCTATGGCTACACCTTC. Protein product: CASSNRDRGPGTYGYTF.

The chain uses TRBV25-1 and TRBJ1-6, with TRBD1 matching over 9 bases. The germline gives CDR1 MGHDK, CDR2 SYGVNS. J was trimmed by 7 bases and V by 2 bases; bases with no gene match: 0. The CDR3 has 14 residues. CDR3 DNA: TGTGCCAGCAGTGAAGACAGGGGGAATTCACCCCTCCACTTT. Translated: CASSEDRGNSPLHF.

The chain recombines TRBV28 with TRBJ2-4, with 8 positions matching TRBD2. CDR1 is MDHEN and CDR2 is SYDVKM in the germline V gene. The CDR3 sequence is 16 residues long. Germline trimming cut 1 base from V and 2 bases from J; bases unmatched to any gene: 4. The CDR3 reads CASSLSGGRSKNIQYF. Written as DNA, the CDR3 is TGTGCCAGCAGTTTATCGGGGGGGCGATCCAAAAACATTCAGTACTTC.

CDR3 in DNA: TGCGCCAGCAGGACTAGCGGGAGGGCCGGCGCAGATACGCAGTATTTT. It specifies CASRTSGRAGADTQYF. The chain recombines TRBV5-1 with TRBJ2-3; 14 bases match TRBD2. CDR1 and CDR2 from the germline V gene are SGHRS and YFSETQ. CDR3 size: 16 residues. Unmatched junction bases numbered 6, after V lost 5 bases and J lost 4 bases.

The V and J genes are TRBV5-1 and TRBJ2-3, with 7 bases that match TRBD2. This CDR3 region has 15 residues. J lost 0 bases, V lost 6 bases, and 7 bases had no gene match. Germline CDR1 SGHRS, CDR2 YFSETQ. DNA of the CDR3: TGCGCCAGCACTGGGGGTAGCGGGAGCACAGATACGCAGTATTTT. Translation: CASTGGSGSTDTQYF.

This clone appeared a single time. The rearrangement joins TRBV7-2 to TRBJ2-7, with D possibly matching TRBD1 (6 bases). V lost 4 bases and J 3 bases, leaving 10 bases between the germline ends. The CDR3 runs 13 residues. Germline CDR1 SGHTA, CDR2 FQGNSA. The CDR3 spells CASSSRGGYEQYF. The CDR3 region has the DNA TGTGCCAGCAGCTCCAGAGGGGGCTACGAGCAGTACTTC.

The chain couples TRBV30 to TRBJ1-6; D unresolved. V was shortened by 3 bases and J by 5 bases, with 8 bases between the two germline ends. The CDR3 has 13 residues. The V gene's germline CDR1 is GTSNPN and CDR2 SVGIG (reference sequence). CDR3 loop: CAWRTEDNSPLHF. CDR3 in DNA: TGTGCCTGGAGAACAGAAGATAATTCACCCCTCCACTTT.

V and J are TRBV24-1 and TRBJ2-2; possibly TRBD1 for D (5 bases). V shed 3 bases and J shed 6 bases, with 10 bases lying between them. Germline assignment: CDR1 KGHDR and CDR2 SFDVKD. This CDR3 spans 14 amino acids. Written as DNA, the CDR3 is TGTGCCACCAGTGATCCGAGACAGTCCGGGGAGCTGTTTTTT. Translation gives CATSDPRQSGELFF.

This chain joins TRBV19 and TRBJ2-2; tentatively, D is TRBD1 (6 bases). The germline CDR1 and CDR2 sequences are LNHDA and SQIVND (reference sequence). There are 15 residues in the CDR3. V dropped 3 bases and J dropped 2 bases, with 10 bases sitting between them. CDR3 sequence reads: CASSIGTPNTGELFF. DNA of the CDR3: TGTGCCAGTAGTATTGGGACACCAAACACCGGGGAGCTGTTTTTT.

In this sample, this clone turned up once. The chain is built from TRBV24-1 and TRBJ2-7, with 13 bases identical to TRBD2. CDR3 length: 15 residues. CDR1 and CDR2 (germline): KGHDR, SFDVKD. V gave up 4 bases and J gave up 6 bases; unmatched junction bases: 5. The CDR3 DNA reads TGTGCCACCAGTGACCGGACTAGCGGGAGAGGCGAGCAGTACTTC. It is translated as CATSDRTSGRGEQYF.

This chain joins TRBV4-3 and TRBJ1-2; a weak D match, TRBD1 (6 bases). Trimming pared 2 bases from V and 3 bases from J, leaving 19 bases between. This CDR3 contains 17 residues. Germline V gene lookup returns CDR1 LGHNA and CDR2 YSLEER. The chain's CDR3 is CASSQSPLGGADYGYTF. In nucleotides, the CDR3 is TGCGCCAGCAGCCAATCCCCCCTTGGGGGCGCCGACTATGGCTACACCTTC.

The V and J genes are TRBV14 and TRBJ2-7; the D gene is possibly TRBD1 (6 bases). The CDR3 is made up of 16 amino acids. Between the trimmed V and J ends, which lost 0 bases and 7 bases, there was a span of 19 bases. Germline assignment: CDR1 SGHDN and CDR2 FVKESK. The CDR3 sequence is CASSQDRGRGLLEQYF. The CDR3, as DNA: TGTGCCAGCAGCCAAGACAGGGGCAGGGGCCTTCTGGAGCAGTACTTC.

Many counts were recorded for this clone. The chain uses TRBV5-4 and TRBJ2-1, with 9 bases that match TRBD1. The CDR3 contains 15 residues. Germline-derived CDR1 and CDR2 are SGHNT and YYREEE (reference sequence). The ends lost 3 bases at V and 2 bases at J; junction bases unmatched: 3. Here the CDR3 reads CASSSDRGPYNEQFF. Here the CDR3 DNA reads TGTGCCAGCAGCTCGGACAGGGGACCCTACAATGAGCAGTTCTTC.

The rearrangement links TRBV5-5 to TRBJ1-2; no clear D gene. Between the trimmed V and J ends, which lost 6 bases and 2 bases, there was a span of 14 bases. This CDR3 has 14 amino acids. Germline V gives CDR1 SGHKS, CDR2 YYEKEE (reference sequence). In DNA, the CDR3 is TGTGCCAGCACCCTCGGTTATGAAAACTATGGCTACACCTTC. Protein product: CASTLGYENYGYTF.

In DNA form, the CDR3 reads TGCGCCAGCAGCCAGGGCATTACAGGGGCCCGGAGGAGCTCCTACGAGCAGTACTTC. Translating it yields CASSQGITGARRSSYEQYF. The rearrangement uses TRBV4-3 and TRBJ2-7; 7 nucleotides agree with TRBD1. The CDR3 has 19 amino acids. The V segment lost 3 bases and the J segment 0 bases; nucleotides outside the gene matches: 17. The germline gives CDR1 LGHNA, CDR2 YSLEER.

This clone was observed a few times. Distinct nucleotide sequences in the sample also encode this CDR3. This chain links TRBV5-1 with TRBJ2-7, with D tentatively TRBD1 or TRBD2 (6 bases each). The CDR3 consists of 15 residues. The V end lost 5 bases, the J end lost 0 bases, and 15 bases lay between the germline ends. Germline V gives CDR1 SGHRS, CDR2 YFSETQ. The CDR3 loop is CASSLTGGSSYEQYF. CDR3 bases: TGCGCCAGCAGTTTGACAGGAGGGAGCTCCTACGAGCAGTACTTC.

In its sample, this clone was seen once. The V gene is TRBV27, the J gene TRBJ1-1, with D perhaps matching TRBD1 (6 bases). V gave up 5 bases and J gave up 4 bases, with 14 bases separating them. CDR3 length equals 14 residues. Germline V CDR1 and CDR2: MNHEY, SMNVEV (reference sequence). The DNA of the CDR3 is TGTGCCAGCAGTCTTTACAGGGTGAGCACTGAAGCTTTCTTT. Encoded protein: CASSLYRVSTEAFF.

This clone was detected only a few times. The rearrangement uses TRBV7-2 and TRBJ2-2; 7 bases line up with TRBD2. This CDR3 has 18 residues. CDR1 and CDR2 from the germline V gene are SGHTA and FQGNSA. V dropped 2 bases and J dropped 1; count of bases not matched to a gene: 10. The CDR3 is CASSLRGLPELNTGELFF. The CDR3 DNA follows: TGTGCCAGCAGCTTAAGGGGACTACCGGAACTGAACACCGGGGAGCTGTTTTTT.

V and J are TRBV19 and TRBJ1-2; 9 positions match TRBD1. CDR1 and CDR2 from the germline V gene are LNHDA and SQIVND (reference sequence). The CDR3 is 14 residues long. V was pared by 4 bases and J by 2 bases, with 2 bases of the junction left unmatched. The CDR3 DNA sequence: TGTGCCAGTAGTACCGGACAGGGGAACTATGGCTACACCTTC. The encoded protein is CASSTGQGNYGYTF.

CDR3 DNA: TGTGCCAGCAGCGAAAATAACGGACTAGCGCTCTATGAGCAGTTCTTC. Protein sequence: CASSENNGLALYEQFF. V is TRBV7-2 and J is TRBJ2-1; TRBD2 matches at 9 bases. This CDR3 has 16 residues. V trimming: 5 bases; J trimming: 8 bases; junction bases outside the gene matches: 13. CDR1 and CDR2 from the germline V gene are SGHTA and FQGNSA. The full variable domain, completed using reference TRBV7-2 and TRBJ2-1, is GAGVSQSPSNKVTEKGKDVELRCDPISGHTALYWYRQSLGQGLEFLIYFQGNSAPDKSGLPSDRFSAERTGGSVSTLTIQRTQQEDSAVYLCASSENNGLALYEQFFGPGTRLTVL.

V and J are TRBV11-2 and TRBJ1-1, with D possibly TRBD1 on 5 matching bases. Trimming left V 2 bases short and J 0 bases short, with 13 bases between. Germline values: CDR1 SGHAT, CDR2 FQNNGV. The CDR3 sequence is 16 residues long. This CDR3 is CASSLTSTDMNTEAFF. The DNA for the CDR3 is TGTGCCAGCAGCTTAACGTCGACAGACATGAACACTGAAGCTTTCTTT.

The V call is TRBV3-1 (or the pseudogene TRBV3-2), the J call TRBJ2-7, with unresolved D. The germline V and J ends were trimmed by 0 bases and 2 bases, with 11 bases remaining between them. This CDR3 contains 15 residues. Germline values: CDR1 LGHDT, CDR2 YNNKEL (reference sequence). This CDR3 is CASSQDLIPPYEQYF. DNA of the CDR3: TGTGCCAGCAGCCAAGATTTAATCCCCCCCTACGAGCAGTACTTC.

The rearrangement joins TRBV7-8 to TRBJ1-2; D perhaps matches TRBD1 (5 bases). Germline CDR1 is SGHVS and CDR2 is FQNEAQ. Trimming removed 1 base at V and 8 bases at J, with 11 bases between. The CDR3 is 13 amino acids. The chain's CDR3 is CASSLGSGKGYTF. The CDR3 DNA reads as TGTGCCAGCAGCTTAGGCTCAGGGAAGGGCTACACCTTC.

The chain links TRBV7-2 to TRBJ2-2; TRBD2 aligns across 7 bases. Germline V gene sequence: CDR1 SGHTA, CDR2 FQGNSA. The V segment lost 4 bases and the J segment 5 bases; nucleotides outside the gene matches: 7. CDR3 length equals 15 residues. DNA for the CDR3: TGTGCCAGCAGCTCAAGACTAGCACGGACCGGGGAGCTGTTTTTT. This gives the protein CASSSRLARTGELFF.

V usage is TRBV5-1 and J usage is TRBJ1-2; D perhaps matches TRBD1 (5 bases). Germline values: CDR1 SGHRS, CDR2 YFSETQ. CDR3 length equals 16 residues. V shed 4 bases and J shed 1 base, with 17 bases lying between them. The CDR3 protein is CASSTVGQGVNYGYTF. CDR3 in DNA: TGCGCCAGCAGCACCGTCGGACAAGGAGTTAACTATGGCTACACCTTC.